Listed below are T cell receptor beta chains from one sample, sequenced in a study of blood T cell repertoires in COVID-19. Assay: immunoSEQ multiplex PCR; the TCRdb copy retains only in-frame clones and omits some. The repertoire holds around 160,000 clones, with around 80% as singletons. The sequencing input was PBMCs or T cells enriched from blood (not recorded which). The receptors stem from a woman aged 55-70 years who had recovered from COVID-19. CDR3s include the opening cysteine and the closing phenylalanine or tryptophan. D genes are given only for firm matches.

>-|12|TRBJ2-7|TRBV29-1
CSAKTSSYEQYF
>-|14|TRBJ2-1|TRBV9
CASSVDGDYNEQFF
>TRBD1|16|TRBJ2-7|TRBV18
CASSLLPGQGSFEQYF
>-|13|TRBJ1-1|TRBV10-3
CAISPATNTEAFF
>-|11|TRBJ1-1|TRBV28
CASSFRREAFF
>-|14|TRBJ1-1|TRBV5-8
CASSSRSSAAEAFF
>-|13|TRBJ2-7|TRBV30
CAWGDKNSYAQYF
>-|14|TRBJ2-5|TRBV7-3
CASSPQPGKETQYF
>TRBD1|18|TRBJ2-6|TRBV5-6
CASSSLGQSVSGANVLTF
>-|13|TRBJ1-3|TRBV30
CAWKSSGGNTIYF
>-|14|TRBJ2-7|TRBV29-1
CSATEGWELDEQYF
>-|14|TRBJ1-2|TRBV7-8
CASSFPGEGRGYTF